Below, 15 T cell receptor beta chains from the same sample are listed, as sequenced in a study of beta chain features in type 1 diabetes (dated by TCRdb to the late 2010s). The library was prepared using the immunoSEQ multiplex PCR assay. The entire amount of isolated RNA was reverse transcribed using the High Capacity cDNA Reverse Transcription Kit, so the sequenced TCRB transcripts were expressed ones. Entries here come from immuneACCESS through TCRdb and include only in-frame sequences with V and J called. Some clones fail to appear in such tables; in the studies checked, an unresolved V gene covers under half of the shortfall, and the cause of the remainder is unknown. The sample table holds around 300,000 clones, of which roughly 8% were seen once. The ten most abundant clones make up approximately 1% of the sample. Source material: central memory CD4+ T cells from blood. The receptor set was obtained from a woman aged 18-35 years in good health.

The genes are TRBV7-6 and TRBJ1-4, with D unresolved. The CDR3 spans 14 residues. V was pared by 1 base and J by 8 bases, with 11 bases between. Germline lookup yields CDR1 SGHVS and CDR2 FNYEAQ. The CDR3 here is CASSLDREGEKLFF. CDR3 coding DNA: TGTGCCAGCAGCTTAGACCGGGAGGGCGAAAAACTGTTTTTT.

This clone was counted many times. The rearrangement links TRBV11-3 to TRBJ1-2; D not resolved. Trimming took 5 bases from V and 8 from J, leaving 12 bases between them. The CDR3 totals 12 residues. CDR1 and CDR2 (germline): SGHNT, YENEEA. The CDR3 region has the DNA TGTGCCAGCAGCATCGGGGTCGGCGGCTACACCTTC. Protein: CASSIGVGGYTF.

This rearrangement joins TRBV7-2 to TRBJ2-1, with D perhaps TRBD2 (6 bases). V was cut by 2 bases and J by 3 bases, with 14 bases left in between. The CDR3 loop spans 16 amino acids. The germline V gene has CDR1 SGHTA and CDR2 FQGNSA. In nucleotides, the CDR3 is TGTGCCAGCAGCTTAACGGCGGGAACCTTCTACAATGAGCAGTTCTTC. Protein sequence: CASSLTAGTFYNEQFF.

This clone was seen only a few times. This rearrangement joins TRBV19 to TRBJ1-5; 7 bases align to TRBD1. V dropped 0 bases and J dropped 4; count of bases not matched to a gene: 9. The CDR3 has 17 amino acids. Germline V gene sequence: CDR1 LNHDA, CDR2 SQIVND (reference sequence). The CDR3 DNA follows: TGTGCCAGTAGTATAGACCCGACAGGGCTTAAGAATCAGCCCCAGCATTTT. This sequence encodes CASSIDPTGLKNQPQHF.

This clone showed up just a few times. The chain is built from TRBV7-2 and TRBJ2-5, with no clear D. The germline gives CDR1 SGHTA, CDR2 FQGNSA. The V end was cut by 1 base, the J end by 4 bases, with 10 bases between. The CDR3 loop spans 14 amino acids. The CDR3, as DNA: TGTGCCAGCAGCTTAGAACAAGGGATAGAGACCCAGTACTTC. It is translated as CASSLEQGIETQYF.

J is TRBJ1-2 and V is TRBV7-2; 9 nucleotides match TRBD1. J lost 7 bases, V lost 1 base, and 7 bases had no gene match. The CDR3 extends over 15 amino acids. Germline V gives CDR1 SGHTA, CDR2 FQGNSA. Here the CDR3 DNA reads TGTGCCAGCAGCTTAGATGCGGGACAGGGAATTGGCTACACCTTC. It is translated as CASSLDAGQGIGYTF.

This clone was found many times. The V gene is TRBV11-2, the J gene TRBJ1-6, with D unclear. This CDR3 region has 15 residues. Looked up from germline, CDR1 is SGHAT and CDR2 is FQNNGV. V gave up 0 bases and J gave up 10 bases, with 13 bases separating them. The CDR3 sequence: CASSLERVSGSPLHF. As DNA, the CDR3 is TGTGCCAGCAGCTTAGAGCGGGTCTCCGGGTCACCCCTCCACTTT.

This clone showed up just a few times. The chain has TRBV5-4 and TRBJ1-1; weak D call: TRBD1 (5 bases). This CDR3 has 13 residues. CDR1 is SGHNT, CDR2 YYREEE, per germline (reference sequence). Trimming shortened V by 4 bases and J by 3 bases, and 10 bases separated the two germline ends. The CDR3 sequence: CASSLLGHTEAFF. DNA of the CDR3: TGTGCCAGCAGCCTCTTGGGACACACTGAAGCTTTCTTT.

This clone was seen more than once but under ten times. The V call is TRBV5-4, the J call TRBJ2-3; 13 bases line up with TRBD2. The CDR3 is made up of 16 amino acids. Trimming at V came to 3 bases and at J to 4 bases, leaving 5 bases not matched to a gene. The germline V gene has CDR1 SGHNT and CDR2 YYREEE (reference sequence). The chain's CDR3 is CASSSTSGGRADTQYF. The CDR3 nucleotides read TGTGCCAGCAGCTCGACTAGCGGGGGGCGAGCAGATACGCAGTATTTT.

This clone was found many times. The rearrangement links TRBV7-2 to TRBJ1-2, with D uncertain. CDR3 length: 14 residues. Germline lookup yields CDR1 SGHTA and CDR2 FQGNSA. Trimming removed 2 bases from V and 7 bases from J, with 14 bases in between. The CDR3 region is CASSLYQARGGYTF. The CDR3 DNA reads TGTGCCAGCAGCTTATACCAGGCCCGAGGTGGCTACACCTTC. Complete variable domain (other parts from reference TRBV7-2 and TRBJ1-2): GAGVSQSPSNKVTEKGKDVELRCDPISGHTALYWYRQSLGQGLEFLIYFQGNSAPDKSGLPSDRFSAERTGGSVSTLTIQRTQQEDSAVYLCASSLYQARGGYTFGSGTRLTVV.

This clone was observed a few times. The chain uses TRBV7-9 and TRBJ2-5; weak D call: TRBD1 (5 bases). Trimming pared 1 base from V and 1 base from J, leaving 7 bases between. This CDR3 region has 14 residues. CDR1 is SEHNR, CDR2 FQNEAQ, per germline (reference sequence). Written as DNA, the CDR3 is TGTGCCAGCAGCTTAGAGGGGCCCCAAGAGACCCAGTACTTC. Protein product: CASSLEGPQETQYF.

The chain recombines TRBV18 with TRBJ1-2; 9 nucleotides match TRBD1. CDR3 length equals 15 residues. V gave up 3 bases and J gave up 5 bases; unmatched junction bases: 7. Germline assignment: CDR1 KGHSH and CDR2 LQKENI. DNA of the CDR3: TGTGCCAGCTCACCGGGCGGGACAGGGCTGTATGGCTACACCTTC. Translating it yields CASSPGGTGLYGYTF.

The chain links TRBV9 to TRBJ2-1, with 13 bases fitting TRBD2. This CDR3 spans 15 amino acids. Trimming at V came to 0 bases and at J to 9 bases, leaving 3 bases not matched to a gene. The germline V gene has CDR1 SGDLS and CDR2 YYNGEE. The CDR3 here is CASSVGTSGGSEQFF. The CDR3 bases are TGTGCCAGCAGCGTAGGGACTAGCGGGGGCAGTGAGCAGTTCTTC.

This rearrangement joins TRBV7-9 to TRBJ2-3, with D perhaps TRBD2 (6 bases). The CDR3 is 16 amino acids. V was pared by 3 bases and J by 0 bases, with 13 bases between. CDR1 and CDR2 from the germline V gene are SEHNR and FQNEAQ (reference sequence). The chain's CDR3 is CASSLGFSGSTDTQYF. In DNA, the CDR3 is TGTGCCAGCAGCTTGGGTTTTAGCGGTAGCACAGATACGCAGTATTTT.

The DNA for the CDR3 is TGTGCCAGCAGCTTAGACGTCACCACAGATACGCAGTATTTT. It codes for CASSLDVTTDTQYF. The chain is built from TRBV7-3 and TRBJ2-3, with no clear D. The CDR3 is made up of 14 amino acids. Germline values: CDR1 SGHTA, CDR2 FQGTGA. V was shortened by 2 bases and J by 2 bases, with 8 bases between the two germline ends.